These T cell receptor beta chains were read from a single sample in a study of human T cells and chemical hapten exposure. A single record per CDR3 protein comes from TCRdb applying MiXCR to the RACE reads. The sample lists more than 80,000 distinct CDR3 sequences; roughly 10% were seen once. Sequencing used whole blood, obtained in connection with sensitization to the hapten diphenylcyclopropenone (DPC). These receptors were taken from a woman in her fifties or sixties with alopecia areata. Some clones in this sample may be carry-over from other donors' samples. Both conserved end residues are part of each CDR3. The D gene is left open where the match is weak. Only some rows state a clone size, as once, few, many or a class for expanded clones.

size,J,V,D,DNA,CDR3
.,TRBJ2-1,TRBV28,.,TGTGCCAGCAGTAAGGCAAGAGGCCCCTACAATGAGCAGTTCTTC,CASSKARGPYNEQFF
few,TRBJ1-6,TRBV28,.,TGTGCCAGCAGTTTACTCAGGGCCGGCTCCTATAATTCACCCCTCCACTTT,CASSLLRAGSYNSPLHF
.,TRBJ2-3,TRBV6-5,.,TGTGCCAGCAGTTCCCAGTATTTT,CASSSQYF
.,TRBJ2-3,TRBV20-1,.,TGCAGTGCCCCGGGTCGAACAGATACGCAGTATTTT,CSAPGRTDTQYF
few,TRBJ2-7,TRBV2,.,TGTGCCAGCACCAAGGAGGCGGCTGGGAACGAGCAGTACTTC,CASTKEAAGNEQYF
.,TRBJ2-7,TRBV21-1,.,TGTGCCAGCAGCAAAAAGGTCAGGGGGCGGAACTCCTACGAGCAGTACTTC,CASSKKVRGRNSYEQYF
many,TRBJ2-7,TRBV6-1,.,TGTGCCAGCAGTGGGGACCTCTACGAGCAGTACTTC,CASSGDLYEQYF
many,TRBJ2-1,TRBV28,.,TGTGCCAGCAGCCCAAGGAGGCGCGGTAACTACAATGAGCAGTTCTTC,CASSPRRRGNYNEQFF
.,TRBJ2-7,TRBV28,TRBD2,TGTGCCAGCAGTTCCCTAGCGGGAGCTGGGTACGAGCAGTACTTC,CASSSLAGAGYEQYF
few,TRBJ2-3,TRBV28,.,TGTGCCAGCTCCCTTTGGAAGGTCCCAGATACGCAGTATTTT,CASSLWKVPDTQYF
few,TRBJ1-2,TRBV6-2/TRBV6-3,.,TGTGCCAGCAGTGGGTCAGGACAGCTCCGTGGCTACACCTTC,CASSGSGQLRGYTF
.,TRBJ2-1,TRBV6-6,TRBD1,TGTGCCAGCAGTTACTTTACCCCCGGGACAGGTTACGCGTTCTTC,CASSYFTPGTGYAFF
many,TRBJ1-5,TRBV18,TRBD1,TGTGCCAGCTCAAAGGGGACAGGGGGTTACAATCAGCCCCAGCATTTT,CASSKGTGGYNQPQHF
many,TRBJ2-3,TRBV7-2,TRBD2,TGTGCCAGCAGCTCTTGGGGCCACGGGAGGGCAGATACGCAGTATTTT,CASSSWGHGRADTQYF
many,TRBJ2-1,TRBV10-2,.,TGCGCCAGCTGGGGAGCGGGTGAGCAGTTCTTC,CASWGAGEQFF
.,TRBJ1-2,TRBV10-3,.,TGTGCCATCAGTGGTAGCAGCTCTAACTATGGCTACACCTTC,CAISGSSSNYGYTF
.,TRBJ2-3,TRBV5-4,.,TGTGCCAGCAGCTTAGGCTGGCGTGCAGATACGCAGTATTTT,CASSLGWRADTQYF